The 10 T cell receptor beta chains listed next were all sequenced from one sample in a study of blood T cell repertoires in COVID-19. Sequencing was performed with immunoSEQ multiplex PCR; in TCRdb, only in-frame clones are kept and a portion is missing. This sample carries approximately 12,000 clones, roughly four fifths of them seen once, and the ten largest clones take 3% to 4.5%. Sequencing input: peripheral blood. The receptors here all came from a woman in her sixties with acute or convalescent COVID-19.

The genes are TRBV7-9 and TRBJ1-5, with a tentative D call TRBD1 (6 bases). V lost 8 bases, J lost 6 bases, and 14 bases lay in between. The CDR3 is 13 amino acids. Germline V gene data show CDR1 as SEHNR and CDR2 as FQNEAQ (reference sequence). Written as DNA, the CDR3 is TGTGCCAGCGGACCGGCGGGGGCTCAGCCCCAGCATTTT. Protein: CASGPAGAQPQHF.

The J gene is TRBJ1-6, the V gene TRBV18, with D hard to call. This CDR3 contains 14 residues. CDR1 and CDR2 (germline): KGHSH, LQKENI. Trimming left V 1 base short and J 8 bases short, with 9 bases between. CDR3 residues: CASSPRRRDSPLHF. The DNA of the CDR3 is TGTGCCAGCTCACCACGAAGGCGGGATTCACCCCTCCACTTT. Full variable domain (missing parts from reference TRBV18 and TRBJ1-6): NAGVMQNPRHLVRRRGQEARLRCSPMKGHSHVYWYRQLPEEGLKFMVYLQKENIIDESGMPKERFSAEFPKEGPSILRIQQVVRGDSAAYFCASSPRRRDSPLHFGNGTRLTVT.

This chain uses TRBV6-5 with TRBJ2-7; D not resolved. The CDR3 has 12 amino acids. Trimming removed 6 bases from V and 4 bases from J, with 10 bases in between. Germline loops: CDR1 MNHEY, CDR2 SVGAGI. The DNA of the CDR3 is TGTGCCAGCAGGGCCTCGAGGTACGAGCAGTACTTC. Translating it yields CASRASRYEQYF.

The CDR3 is CASSYSSNYGYTF. In nucleotides, the CDR3 is TGTGCCAGCAGTTACAGTTCTAACTATGGCTACACCTTC. This sequence joins TRBV2 and TRBJ1-2; unclear D gene. Germline CDR1 SNHLY, CDR2 FYNNEI. The V gene lost 5 bases and the J gene lost 0 bases, with 7 bases spanning the gap. This CDR3 has 13 residues.

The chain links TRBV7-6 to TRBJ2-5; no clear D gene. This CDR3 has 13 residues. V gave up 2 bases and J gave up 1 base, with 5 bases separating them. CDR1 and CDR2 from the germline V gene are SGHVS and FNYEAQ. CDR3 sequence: CASSLPIQETQYF. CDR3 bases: TGTGCCAGCAGCTTACCAATCCAAGAGACCCAGTACTTC.

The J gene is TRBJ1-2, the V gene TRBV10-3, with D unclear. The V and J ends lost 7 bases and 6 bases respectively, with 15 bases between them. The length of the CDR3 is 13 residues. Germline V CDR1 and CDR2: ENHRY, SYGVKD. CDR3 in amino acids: CAITNKDFDGYTF. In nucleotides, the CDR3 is TGTGCCATCACTAACAAGGACTTTGATGGCTACACCTTC.

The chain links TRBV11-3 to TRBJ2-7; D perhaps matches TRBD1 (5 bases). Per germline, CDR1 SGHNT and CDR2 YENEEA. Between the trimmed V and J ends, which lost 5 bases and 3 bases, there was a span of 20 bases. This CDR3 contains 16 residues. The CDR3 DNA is TGTGCCAGCAGCCTACGGATCGGACAACCTCGCTACGAGCAGTACTTC. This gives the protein CASSLRIGQPRYEQYF.

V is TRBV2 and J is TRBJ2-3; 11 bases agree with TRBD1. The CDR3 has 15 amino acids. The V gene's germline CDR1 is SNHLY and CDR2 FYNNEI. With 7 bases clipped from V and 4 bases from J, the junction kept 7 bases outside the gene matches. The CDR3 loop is CASTQTGQGADTQYF. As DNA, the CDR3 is TGTGCCAGCACGCAGACGGGACAGGGGGCAGATACGCAGTATTTT. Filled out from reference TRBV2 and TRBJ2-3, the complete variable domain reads EPEVTQTPSHQVTQMGQEVILRCVPISNHLYFYWYRQILGQKVEFLVSFYNNEISEKSEIFDDQFSVERPDGSNFTLKIRSTKLEDSAMYFCASTQTGQGADTQYFGPGTRLTVL.

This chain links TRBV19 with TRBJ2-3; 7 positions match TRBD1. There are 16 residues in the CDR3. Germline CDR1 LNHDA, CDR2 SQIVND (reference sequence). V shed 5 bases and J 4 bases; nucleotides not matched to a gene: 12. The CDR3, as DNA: TGTGCCAGTAGTGCCGACCTTGGACAGGCTCCAGATACGCAGTATTTT. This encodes CASSADLGQAPDTQYF.

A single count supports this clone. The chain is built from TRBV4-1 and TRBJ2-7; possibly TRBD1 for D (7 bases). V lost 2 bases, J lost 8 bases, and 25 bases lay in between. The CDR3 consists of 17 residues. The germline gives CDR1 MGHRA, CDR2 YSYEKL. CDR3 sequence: CASSQIFRGTAKNQQYF. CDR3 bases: TGCGCCAGCAGCCAAATATTTCGCGGGACAGCAAAAAACCAGCAGTACTTC.